This TCR beta chain was found in a study of shared clonotypes between healthy human individuals. Study-level results: Relative to memory subsets, naive subsets generally showed larger estimated richness.

In the authors' methods: ImmunoSEQ yielded junction-only sequences lacking quality scores, so filtering differed. Using immunoSEQ multiplex PCR, the repertoire was profiled, and TCRdb retains in-frame clones only, with some absent. D and trimming come from the DNA, and the V and J calls and clone size come from that table. The sample yields about 1.5 million clones, around 98% seen once. On this clone itself: Its antigen is still unknown. Within the sample, other DNA sequences also encode this same CDR3.

A CD45RA+ naive subset and a CD45RA-negative memory subset were split from CD4+ cells. Material: naive CD4+ T cells sorted from blood. As for subset: CD45RA+ positively selected. This TCR was recovered from a man between 25 and 39 years old in good health.

The chain's CDR3 is CASSIRLAYEQYF. The CDR3 coding sequence is TGTGCCAGTAGTATACGGCTAGCCTACGAGCAGTACTTC. The chain recombines TRBV19 with TRBJ2-7, with D hard to call. V lost 2 bases and J 2 bases, leaving 7 bases between the germline ends. The germline V gene encodes CDR1 LNHDA and CDR2 SQIVND (reference sequence). This CDR3 has 13 amino acids.